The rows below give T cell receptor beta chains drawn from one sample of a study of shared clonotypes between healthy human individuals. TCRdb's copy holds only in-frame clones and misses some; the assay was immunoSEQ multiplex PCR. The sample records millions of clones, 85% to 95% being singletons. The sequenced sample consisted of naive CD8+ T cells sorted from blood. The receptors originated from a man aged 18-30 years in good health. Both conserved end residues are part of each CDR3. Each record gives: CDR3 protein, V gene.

CASSFPSAGGYGYTF TRBV28
CASSKGISGHPNTGELFF TRBV21-1
CASSPDWDSHSYNSPLHF TRBV5-1
CASLEPQVSSTDTQYF TRBV10-2
CASSIQGQGPNTEAFF TRBV19
CSVEPAGGPSEQYF TRBV29-1
CASSPEGEYEQYF TRBV2
CASSQALAPYNEQFF TRBV4-2
CASSLDGGYEQYF TRBV7-8
CASSLRDSREKLFF TRBV4-1
CASTDRTNNEQFF TRBV7-9
CSVDSLGDTIYF TRBV29-1
CARSFSGGSTDTQYF TRBV5-3
CASSPRAAVNYEQYF TRBV9
CASSPSAEEADTQYF TRBV7-9
CASKGREDYEQYF TRBV19
CASRGLAGYEQYF TRBV27
CASSPLLTAGPTYEQYF TRBV7-2